The clone carrying this T cell receptor (beta chain) was recorded a few times. One entry per CDR3 protein, called by TCRdb with MiXCR from the 5' RACE reads. The data hold about 530,000 distinct CDR3 sequences, with around 15% observed a single time. The entry originates in a study of identical twins. Every sampled donor was Caucasian and healthy. Germline V gives CDR1 SGHVS, CDR2 FQNEAQ. V gave up 2 bases and J gave up 9 bases, with 11 bases separating them. The CDR3 is made up of 13 amino acids. Separately, the same data were catalogued under a study of yellow fever vaccine responses in identical twins. That report notes: Twins' vaccine T cell responses reportedly seemed partly convergent and partly personalized.

The chain couples TRBV7-8 to TRBJ2-1, with D possibly being TRBD1 (5 bases). This TCR was sampled from a woman aged 18-35 years in good health. The source material was CD4+ T cells sorted from blood. The CDR3 reads CASSLIRESEQFF. For the CDR3, the DNA is TGTGCCAGCAGCTTAATCAGGGAAAGTGAGCAGTTCTTC. The full variable domain, with the rest looked up from reference TRBV7-8 and TRBJ2-1, is GAGVSQSPRYKVAKRGQDVALRCDPISGHVSLFWYQQALGQGPEFLTYFQNEAQLDKSGLPSDRFFAERPEGSVSTLKIQRTQQEDSAVYLCASSLIRESEQFFGPGTRLTVL.